This TCR gamma chain was profiled in a study of human gamma delta and Vdelta1 T cells. Sample share makes this clone large. The sample holds other DNA sequences that translate to the same CDR3. TCRdb re-called the PCR reads through CATT. The profile shows thousands of gamma-chain clones, roughly 5.4% of them singletons. This CDR3 comprises 13 residues. CDR1 is VINAFY, CDR2 YDVSNSKD, per germline. V gave up 3 bases and J gave up 6 bases; unmatched junction bases: 8. The sequenced sample consisted of naive CD27+ Vdelta1 gamma-delta T cells from blood. This clonotype was obtained from a human donor in good health. The chain uses TRGV5 and TRGJ1 or TRGJ2. The CDR3 DNA reads TGTGCCACCTGGGACTTTAAGCGTTATAAGAAACTCTTT. Protein sequence: CATWDFKRYKKLF.